The next 10 T cell receptor beta chains were all read from a single sample in a study of blood T cells in healthy people across ages. With a J-beta primer mix and a sample-barcoded 5' primer, a second PCR ran 7 to 11 cycles. TCRdb reanalysed the 5' RACE reads using MiXCR and keeps one entry per CDR3 protein. The table includes about 500,000 distinct CDR3 sequences, nearly 25% detected once. The same data also contributed to another study, on T cells of mothers and their children.

The sample consisted of blood. The receptors originated from a boy younger than 18 in good health.

This clonotype has just a few counts. The chain joins TRBV10-3 to TRBJ2-2, with 13 bases matching TRBD2. The CDR3 is made up of 15 amino acids. V lost 8 bases and J lost 7; bases outside the gene matches: 7. The germline V gene has CDR1 ENHRY and CDR2 SYGVKD. The CDR3 loop reads CAIAGLAGAFGELFF. The CDR3 DNA reads as TGTGCCATCGCCGGACTAGCGGGGGCTTTCGGGGAGCTGTTTTTT.

This clonotype was seen a handful of times. The J gene is TRBJ2-7, the V gene TRBV7-8, with a tentative D call TRBD1 (6 bases). The CDR3 contains 18 residues. Germline V gene sequence: CDR1 SGHVS, CDR2 FQNEAQ. V lost 5 bases and J 0 bases, leaving 23 bases between the germline ends. As DNA, the CDR3 is TGTGCCAGCAGCAGCCCCTCCGCCCCCAGGGGAGACTCCTACGAGCAGTACTTC. Translation: CASSSPSAPRGDSYEQYF.

V gene TRBV20-1 combines with J gene TRBJ2-3, with D perhaps matching TRBD1 (5 bases). Trimming cost V 5 bases and J 0 bases, with 15 bases left between them. The CDR3 runs to 15 residues. CDR1 is DFQATT and CDR2 is SNEGSKA in the germline V gene (reference sequence). CDR3 protein: CSAPATDTSTDTQYF. The CDR3 region has the DNA TGCAGTGCTCCTGCGACAGATACTAGCACAGATACGCAGTATTTT.

The rearrangement links TRBV28 to TRBJ2-7; 9 bases agree with TRBD1. V lost 6 bases and J lost 6; bases outside the gene matches: 9. This CDR3 comprises 14 residues. Germline CDR1 is MDHEN and CDR2 is SYDVKM. The CDR3 reads CASSLVQGAGEQYF. As DNA, the CDR3 is TGTGCCAGCAGCTTGGTACAGGGGGCCGGCGAGCAGTACTTC.

This clonotype was observed a few times. The chain is built from TRBV20-1 and TRBJ1-1, with D possibly matching TRBD1 (6 bases). In germline, CDR1 is DFQATT, CDR2 SNEGSKA (reference sequence). This CDR3 comprises 13 residues. With 6 bases removed from V and 0 bases from J, the gap between germline ends came to 11 bases. CDR3 coding DNA: TGCAGTGCCCACTCAGGGGTGAACACTGAAGCTTTCTTT. It encodes CSAHSGVNTEAFF.

This clonotype was observed a handful of times. The V call is TRBV7-2, the J call TRBJ2-6; D not certain. The V gene lost 1 base and the J gene lost 3 bases, with 4 bases spanning the gap. The CDR3 has 14 residues. Per the germline V gene, CDR1 is SGHTA and CDR2 is FQGNSA. The CDR3 DNA is TGTGCCAGCAGCTTAGACGTTGGGGCCAACGTCCTGACTTTC. As protein: CASSLDVGANVLTF.

V usage is TRBV20-1 and J usage is TRBJ2-1, with a weak D call TRBD2 (6 bases). Trimming took 0 bases from V and 14 from J, leaving 11 bases between them. The length of the CDR3 is 11 residues. Germline V gene lookup returns CDR1 DFQATT and CDR2 SNEGSKA (reference sequence). CDR3 sequence: CSAREGGHEFF. CDR3 in DNA: TGCAGTGCTAGAGAGGGAGGTCATGAGTTCTTC.

A few counts support this clonotype. The chain uses TRBV6-5 and TRBJ2-2, with 7 bases aligning to TRBD2. This CDR3 is built from 13 residues. The germline V gene encodes CDR1 MNHEY and CDR2 SVGAGI. V shed 5 bases and J 7 bases; nucleotides not matched to a gene: 4. The CDR3 spells CASSPGGYGELFF. The CDR3 nucleotides read TGTGCCAGCAGTCCCGGGGGGTACGGGGAGCTGTTTTTT.

This clonotype was detected a few times. The rearrangement joins TRBV5-1 to TRBJ2-3; no definite D call. This CDR3 has 14 amino acids. The germline gives CDR1 SGHRS, CDR2 YFSETQ. Trimming took 3 bases from V and 4 from J, leaving 12 bases between them. CDR3: CASSSIDFPDTQYF. The CDR3 nucleotides read TGCGCCAGCAGCTCGATTGATTTCCCAGATACGCAGTATTTT. The full variable domain, completed using reference TRBV5-1 and TRBJ2-3, is KAGVTQTPRYLIKTRGQQVTLSCSPISGHRSVSWYQQTPGQGLQFLFEYFSETQRNKGNFPGRFSGRQFSNSRSEMNVSTLELGDSALYLCASSSIDFPDTQYFGPGTRLTVL.

The rearrangement joins TRBV6-5 to TRBJ2-5; 9 bases match TRBD1. The CDR3 consists of 15 residues. V shed 1 base and J 9 bases; nucleotides not matched to a gene: 9. Germline V gene sequence: CDR1 MNHEY, CDR2 SVGAGI. The DNA for the CDR3 is TGTGCCAGCAGTTACTATGGGACAGGGAATTCGGCCCAGTACTTC. Its protein is CASSYYGTGNSAQYF.